This T cell receptor (beta chain) appears in the sequencing data of a study of T cell responses to AZD1222 COVID-19 vaccine. Study outcomes and limitations: Every sample of the repertoires postdated the peak T cell response. As reported, nearly half of all spike-specific TCRs target variant regions that are unmutated. Baseline seropositives among AZD1222 recipients totaled only 5 to 7.

This CDR3 has 15 amino acids. Germline V gene sequence: CDR1 SGHDT, CDR2 YYEEEE. The V and J ends lost 3 bases and 3 bases, in that order; junction bases with no gene match: 4. This table comes from immunoSEQ multiplex PCR, and its TCRdb copy is limited to in-frame clones, with some not included. The repertoire has about 130,000 clones, 80% to 90% of them found once; the top ten carry roughly 1.7%. As to this clone: The antigen remains unidentified.

This sequence originates from an adult in good health. Material: peripheral blood, obtained on day 0 of AZD1222 vaccination. The chain joins TRBV5-6 to TRBJ1-2; 11 nucleotides line up with TRBD1. The CDR3 bases are TGTGCCAGCAGCTCCCGGGACAGGGGGTACTATGGCTACACCTTC. Amino acid sequence: CASSSRDRGYYGYTF.